Sequencing of this TCR beta chain was carried out in a study of blood T cell repertoires in COVID-19. Whole-study context: In each case, the material was cDNA or gDNA derived from T cells, B-cell-depleted T cells, or PBMCs.

The junction had 5 bases not matched to a gene; V was cut back by 7 bases and J by 8 bases. CDR1 and CDR2 (germline): MNHEY, SVGAGI. The CDR3 has 12 amino acids. Original analysis: Reference gene primer amplification gave estimated nucleated cell counts. Repertoires were generated with immunoSEQ multiplex PCR, while TCRdb's copy carries only in-frame clones and drops some. For V, J and clone size, that table is used; D and trimming come from the DNA. Seen here are around 300,000 clones, 90% observed once, and the top ten hold under 3.5%. This clone has only one observation. The V call is TRBV6-5, the J call TRBJ1-2; 9 bases align to TRBD1. Sequenced input: peripheral blood. The TCR was taken from a woman aged 30 to 39 with COVID-19, enrolled during active disease. The CDR3 coding sequence is TGTGCCAGCACCCCACAGGGGGCAGGCTACACCTTC. Translating gives CASTPQGAGYTF.